The 31 T cell receptor beta chains given below trace back to one sample, sequenced in a study of tumor-infiltrating lymphocytes in primary liver carcinoma. Making TCR beta cDNA involved around 520 ng total RNA and a constant-region primer. A slightly modified ARM-PCR protocol with three nested multiplex PCR rounds produced these TCR beta libraries. In the first two PCR rounds, TRBV1-TRBV30 forward primers were paired with a C-beta reverse primer, and each round lasted about 9 cycles. TCRdb redid the calling of the multiplex PCR reads with MiXCR, one entry per CDR3 protein. This sample has about 19,000 distinct CDR3 sequences, with 79% found just once. Taking about 18-32 mg of unsorted bulk tissue, the authors co-extracted RNA and DNA. Sequencing was done on a sample of liver tumor tissue from sampling region 4. Sample subset: tumor region T4, right-lateral pole. The receptors originated from a woman in her twenties or thirties with primary liver carcinoma and hepatitis B virus infection.

About this clonotype itself: At one end the junction does not follow the germline gene, possibly because of a read error. This chain connects TRBV29-1 to TRBJ2-6; 9 nucleotides match TRBD2. The CDR3 sequence is 14 residues long. Looked up from germline, CDR1 is SQVTM and CDR2 is ANQGSEA. CDR3 nucleotides: TGCGGCGTTGCGGGAGGGACAGGGGCCAACGTCCTGACTTTC. Translated, it gives CGVAGGTGANVLTF.

As to this clonotype: This could be a read error, since a much larger clone is one nucleotide away. This chain connects TRBV9 to TRBJ2-3, with a tentative D call TRBD2 (6 bases). Trimming removed 1 base at V and 7 bases at J, with 31 bases between. The CDR3 contains 20 residues. Germline-derived CDR1 and CDR2 are SGDLS and YYNGEE. CDR3 in DNA: TGTGCCAGCAGCGTAAACCCCTCCCTTTACGGGGGATCTCACCATCATACGCAGTATTTT. Translating gives CASSVNPSLYGGSHHHTQYF.

The chain has TRBV12-3 or TRBV12-4 and TRBJ1-2; D unclear. Trimming took off 4 bases at V and 8 bases at J, with 14 bases between the two ends. CDR3 size: 13 residues. Here the CDR3 reads CASSSTWFIGYTF. The DNA of the CDR3 is TGTGCCAGCAGTTCGACATGGTTTATAGGCTACACCTTC.

In its sample, this clonotype was seen once. The chain has TRBV4-1 and TRBJ2-3; 10 bases line up with TRBD1. Trimming cost V 8 bases and J 8 bases; bases outside gene matches: 16. This CDR3 spans 16 amino acids. Per the germline V gene, CDR1 is MGHRA and CDR2 is YSYEKL. The CDR3 DNA sequence: TGCGCCAGCGGTCGCGCCGGACAGAGGGACAGGGGTACGCAGTATTTT. This translates into CASGRAGQRDRGTQYF.

Remarks on this clonotype: An end of the junction differs from the germline gene, which may be a read error. The chain combines TRBV4-2 with TRBJ2-7, with 10 bases that match TRBD1. The CDR3 totals 18 residues. Germline CDR1 reads LGHNA; CDR2 reads YNFKEQ. The CDR3 nucleotides read TGTGCCAGCAACCGGGAACACCTAGGACAGGGGGGACCGCGCGAGCAATACTTC. It specifies CASNREHLGQGGPREQYF.

Of note for this clonotype: The junction departs from the called germline gene at one end, perhaps through a read error. This chain uses TRBV30 with TRBJ2-2; the D gene is possibly TRBD2 (7 bases). Germline V lookup: CDR1 GTSNPN, CDR2 SVGIG (reference sequence). The CDR3 is made up of 13 amino acids. CDR3: CTWSVGGSGELFF. The DNA for the CDR3 is TGTACCTGGAGTGTGGGGGGCAGCGGGGAGCTGTTCTTT.

Comments on this clonotype: The conserved final phenylalanine or tryptophan is absent from the CDR3, which likely points to a read error. The CDR3 is CASSPWGGILFV. In DNA, the CDR3 is TGTGCCAGCAGCCCATGGGGGGGAATACTGTTTGTT. The V call is TRBV11-2, the J call TRBJ1-4; D is possibly TRBD1 (5 bases). Germline V gene data show CDR1 as SGHAT and CDR2 as FQNNGV. The CDR3 loop spans 12 amino acids. Trimming cost V 5 bases and J 13 bases, with 14 bases left between them.

As to this clonotype: Given the absence of the conserved phenylalanine or tryptophan at the CDR3 end, a read error is likely. This chain links TRBV7-9 with TRBJ2-7; 9 nucleotides align to TRBD2. The CDR3 covers 15 residues. Per germline, CDR1 SEHNR and CDR2 FQNEAQ (reference sequence). CDR3 DNA: TGTGCCAGCAGCTGGGGACTAGCCGCGCCTTACGGGCAGTACTCC. Protein product: CASSWGLAAPYGQYS.

About this clonotype: At one boundary the junction diverges from the germline segment, which might be a read error. The chain joins TRBV6-5 to TRBJ1-1, with unresolved D. CDR1 MNHEY and CDR2 SVGAGI come from the germline V gene. The CDR3 is made up of 13 amino acids. CDR3 nucleotide sequence: TGTGACAGCAGTTGGAACCGCGACGCTGAAGCTTTCTTT. Translated: CDSSWNRDAEAFF.

At least ten counts were recorded for this clonotype. The genes are TRBV9 and TRBJ2-3, with TRBD1 matching over 10 bases. Unmatched junction bases numbered 8, after V lost 4 bases and J lost 6 bases. Looked up from germline, CDR1 is SGDLS and CDR2 is YYNGEE. The CDR3 consists of 15 residues. CDR3 in amino acids: CASSLGTGDGDTQYF. Here the CDR3 DNA reads TGTGCCAGCAGCCTTGGGACAGGGGACGGGGATACGCAGTATTTT.

As regards this clonotype: The CDR3 does not close with the conserved phenylalanine or tryptophan, likely indicating a read error. The J gene is TRBJ1-1, the V gene TRBV11-2; D is ambiguous. The CDR3 spans 14 residues. The germline CDR1 and CDR2 sequences are SGHAT and FQNNGV. The chain's CDR3 is CASSHGPWKTEAFS. In nucleotides, the CDR3 is TGTGCTAGCAGCCATGGCCCCTGGAAGACTGAAGCTTTCTCT.

This clonotype occurred once. The chain recombines TRBV5-1 with TRBJ2-3, with no clear D. The CDR3 is 15 residues long. V lost 4 bases and J 6 bases, leaving 18 bases between the germline ends. Germline CDR1 SGHRS, CDR2 YFSETQ. This CDR3 is CASSKARLEYDTQYF. The CDR3 nucleotides read TGCGCCAGCAGCAAAGCCCGGCTGGAGTACGATACGCAGTATTTT.

A note on this clonotype: The missing conserved phenylalanine or tryptophan at the end of this CDR3 makes a read error likely. The DNA is left out, because the CDR3 cannot be placed on it with certainty; the CDR3 is given as TCRdb lists it. The genes are TRBV6-2 or TRBV6-3 and TRBJ2-7; the table's D call of TRBD2 was not tested on the DNA. Germline CDR1 MNHEY, CDR2 SVGEGT. From its first to its last residue, the CDR3 has 15 amino acids. Here the CDR3 reads CASSQLVGGLYEQSL.

About this clonotype: This could be a read error, since a much larger clone is one nucleotide away. This chain joins TRBV14 and TRBJ2-7; TRBD2 matches 9 bases. Germline V gives CDR1 SGHDN, CDR2 FVKESK. Unmatched junction bases numbered 9, after V lost 4 bases and J lost 2 bases. This CDR3 has 16 amino acids. This CDR3 is CASSRWASGTPYEQYF. In nucleotides, the CDR3 is TGTGCCAGCAGCCGGTGGGCTAGCGGGACCCCCTACGAGCAGTACTTC.

In the case of this clonotype: A much larger clone differs by one base, so this may be a read error. In this CDR3 the conserved last residue, phenylalanine or tryptophan, is missing, so a read error is likely. The gene calls are TRBV9 and TRBJ1-2; D uncertain. Between the trimmed V and J ends, which lost 0 bases and 5 bases, there was a span of 11 bases. CDR3 size: 14 residues. CDR1 SGDLS and CDR2 YYNGEE come from the germline V gene. The CDR3 DNA reads TGTGCCAGCAGCGTAGGCGACGGACCTTATGGCTACACCTCC. Translated: CASSVGDGPYGYTS.

On this clonotype itself: One junction end does not reproduce the germline sequence, and a read error may be involved. The rearrangement links TRBV11-2 to TRBJ2-7; possibly TRBD1 or TRBD2 for D (5 bases each). Germline lookup yields CDR1 SGHAT and CDR2 FQNNGV. The CDR3 loop spans 15 amino acids. The CDR3 DNA reads as TGTGCCAGTAGCTCTCCTGGGACGGATACCTACGAGCGGTACTTC. Its protein is CASSSPGTDTYERYF.

The genes are TRBV12-3 or TRBV12-4 and TRBJ2-5, with D possibly matching TRBD2 (6 bases). The CDR3 sequence is 15 residues long. V lost 6 bases and J 4 bases, leaving 18 bases between the germline ends. The CDR3 DNA follows: TGTGCCAGCAGCACCAACCCCGGGAGTGGAGAGACCCAGTACTTC. Translation gives CASSTNPGSGETQYF.

Note on this clonotype: Given a much more abundant clone one base away, this may be a read error. The chain is built from TRBV10-3 and TRBJ2-7, with D maybe TRBD1 (6 bases). Germline V CDR1 and CDR2: ENHRY, SYGVKD. With 1 base removed from V and 2 bases from J, the gap between germline ends came to 15 bases. The CDR3 runs to 16 residues. In DNA form, the CDR3 reads TGTGCCATCAGTGAGTGGACATGGGACACGACCTACGAGCAGTACTTC. It yields the protein CAISEWTWDTTYEQYF.

This clonotype has a count of ten or more. The rearrangement uses TRBV28 and TRBJ2-3; weak D call: TRBD2 (7 bases). The CDR3 is 17 residues long. Germline CDR1 reads MDHEN; CDR2 reads SYDVKM. The V and J ends lost 6 bases and 7 bases respectively, with 26 bases between them. The CDR3 reads CASSPGRGRVNENTQYF. The CDR3 bases are TGTGCCAGCAGCCCAGGGAGGGGGAGGGTTAACGAAAATACGCAGTATTTT.

Worth noting for this clonotype: The junction and the germline gene differ at one end; a read error may be behind it. This rearrangement joins TRBV4-3 to TRBJ2-1; no definite D call. There are 14 residues in the CDR3. The germline gives CDR1 LGHNA, CDR2 YSLEER. Here the CDR3 DNA reads TGCGCAAGCAACCACACAGAGTTGGCCAATGAGCAGTTCTTC. This encodes CASNHTELANEQFF.

Turning to this clonotype: One junction end disagrees with the germline gene, perhaps due to a read error. This rearrangement joins TRBV6-5 to TRBJ2-2, with 8 positions matching TRBD1. Germline CDR1 and CDR2: MNHEY and SVGAGI. The CDR3 is 15 residues long. For the CDR3, the DNA is TGTGCCAGCAGTCCGCGGACAGGGTTAACCGGGAAGCTGCTTTTT. Translating it yields CASSPRTGLTGKLLF.

The chain uses TRBV19 and TRBJ2-1, with TRBD2 matching over 14 bases. Germline values: CDR1 LNHDA, CDR2 SQIVND (reference sequence). This CDR3 has 15 residues. CDR3 protein: CASHPGTSGSYEQFF. In DNA, the CDR3 is TGTGCTAGCCACCCCGGGACTAGCGGGAGTTATGAGCAGTTCTTC. Full variable domain (rest looked up from reference TRBV19 and TRBJ2-1): DGGITQSPKYLFRKEGQNVTLSCEQNLNHDAMYWYRQDPGQGLRLIYYSQIVNDFQKGDIAEGYSVSREKKESFPLTVTSAQKNPTAFYLCASHPGTSGSYEQFFGPGTRLTVL.

This rearrangement joins TRBV29-1 to TRBJ2-1; 7 nucleotides align to TRBD2. The J call may be mistaken, given a closer DNA end match to TRBJ2-7. This CDR3 is built from 12 residues. Germline CDR1 and CDR2: SQVTM and ANQGSEA. CDR3 sequence (DNA): TGCAGGCTCCTAAGGGACTACAATGAGCAGTACTTC. Its protein product is CRLLRDYNEQYF.

This clonotype was recorded only once. Relative to the germline gene, one junction end is altered; a read error may explain this. V gene TRBV5-4 combines with J gene TRBJ2-3; weak D call: TRBD1 (6 bases). This CDR3 comprises 17 residues. Germline values: CDR1 SGHNT, CDR2 YYREEE (reference sequence). The CDR3 spells CASSVDRHPPPTDMQYF. DNA of the CDR3: TGTGCCAGTAGCGTAGACAGGCACCCTCCACCCACAGATATGCAGTATTTT.

The CDR3 coding sequence is TGCAGCGTTGACCACGGGGCTAGCCGACCTTATGATAAGCAGTTCTTC. This encodes CSVDHGASRPYDKQFF. The gene calls are TRBV29-1 and TRBJ2-1; D may match TRBD1 or TRBD2 (5 bases each). Trimming took off 3 bases at V and 11 bases at J, with 26 bases between the two ends. CDR1 is SQVTM, CDR2 ANQGSEA, per germline. This CDR3 is built from 16 residues.

The gene calls are TRBV11-3 and TRBJ2-2, with 7 bases fitting TRBD1. Germline CDR1 SGHNT, CDR2 YENEEA. J gave up 14 bases and V 5 bases, and 20 bases lay outside the gene matches. The CDR3 length is 16 residues. The CDR3 region has the DNA TGTGCCAGCAGCCCGGACGGCAGGGGGAACACCGAGAAACTGTTTTTT. Encoded protein: CASSPDGRGNTEKLFF. Full variable domain (missing parts from reference TRBV11-3 and TRBJ2-2): EAGVVQSPRYKIIEKKQPVAFWCNPISGHNTLYWYLQNLGQGPELLIRYENEEAVDDSQLPKDRFSAERLKGVDSTLKIQPAELGDSAVYLCASSPDGRGNTEKLFFGEGSRLTVL.

Of note for this clonotype: This CDR3 fails to terminate in the conserved phenylalanine or tryptophan, so it likely reflects a read error. Because the CDR3's place on the DNA is in doubt, the DNA is left out and the CDR3 is given as listed by TCRdb. V and J are TRBV12-3 or TRBV12-4 and TRBJ2-7; TRBD1 is the table's D call, not checked against the DNA. The CDR3 sequence runs 13 residues, both termini included. This chain's CDR3 is CAGRLGQSYEQHS.

As concerns this clonotype: A read error may produce the germline difference seen at one junction end. V is TRBV6-1 and J is TRBJ1-2; D uncertain. Germline V lookup: CDR1 MNHNS, CDR2 SASEGT. The CDR3 is 18 residues long. The CDR3 DNA follows: TGTACCAGCAGTGAACGGTTCCTGGTCCTTAGATCTAACTATAACTACACCTTC. It translates to CTSSERFLVLRSNYNYTF.

This clonotype qualifies as medium-sized (0.01 to 0.1%). This chain joins TRBV6-5 and TRBJ1-1; 7 bases map to TRBD1. Germline CDR1 and CDR2: MNHEY and SVGAGI. This CDR3 spans 13 amino acids. V lost 7 bases and J lost 5; bases outside the gene matches: 7. In nucleotides, the CDR3 is TGTGCCAGCAATCAACAGGGGTCAACTGAAGCTTTCTTT. Its protein is CASNQQGSTEAFF.

The chain joins TRBV5-4 to TRBJ2-3, with TRBD1 as a possible D gene (5 bases). Gene TRBJ1-5 matches the end of the DNA better, so the J call may be wrong. The V gene's germline CDR1 is SGHNT and CDR2 YYREEE (reference sequence). CDR3 length equals 17 residues. The CDR3 here is CASSVDGHPPLTDTQHF. CDR3 coding DNA: TGTGCCAGCAGCGTAGACGGACATCCTCCACTCACAGATACGCAGCATTTT.

In DNA, the CDR3 is TGTGCCAGCAGCCTCCCGACTCATCACTACGAGCAGTACTTC. Its protein is CASSLPTHHYEQYF. The chain is built from TRBV7-9 and TRBJ2-7; the D is unclear. Germline V gene lookup returns CDR1 SEHNR and CDR2 FQNEAQ (reference sequence). V gave up 5 bases and J gave up 3 bases, with 14 bases separating them. The CDR3 is made up of 14 amino acids.